This T cell receptor (beta chain) derives from a study of T cell responses to AZD1222 COVID-19 vaccine. The repertoire was sequenced with immunoSEQ multiplex PCR; TCRdb's copy has only in-frame clones and lacks some. The sample holds 84,000 or so clones; around 91% are singletons and the top ten take 4% to 6%. The CDR3 loop spans 16 amino acids. J was trimmed by 4 bases and V by 2 bases; bases with no gene match: 10. Germline CDR1 WNHNN, CDR2 SYGVQD (reference sequence). Sequenced here: peripheral blood, sampled on day 0 of MenACWY control vaccination. The gene calls are TRBV10-1 and TRBJ2-7, with TRBD1 identical over 8 bases. The receptor's source is an adult in good health. This CDR3 reads CASSEPRTGIEYEQYF. CDR3 bases: TGCGCCAGCAGTGAGCCTCGGACAGGGATAGAGTACGAGCAGTACTTC.